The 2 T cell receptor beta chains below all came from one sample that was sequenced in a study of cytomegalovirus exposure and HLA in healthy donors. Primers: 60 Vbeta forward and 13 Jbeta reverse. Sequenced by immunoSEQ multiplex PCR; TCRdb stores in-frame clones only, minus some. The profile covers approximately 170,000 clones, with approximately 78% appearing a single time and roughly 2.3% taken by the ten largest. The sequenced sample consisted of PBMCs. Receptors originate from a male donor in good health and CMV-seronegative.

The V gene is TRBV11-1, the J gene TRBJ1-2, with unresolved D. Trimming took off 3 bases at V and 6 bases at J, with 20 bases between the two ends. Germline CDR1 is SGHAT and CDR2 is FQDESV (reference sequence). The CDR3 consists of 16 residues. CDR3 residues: CASSFINGGRADGYTF. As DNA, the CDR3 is TGTGCCAGCAGCTTTATCAACGGAGGGAGAGCCGATGGCTACACCTTC.

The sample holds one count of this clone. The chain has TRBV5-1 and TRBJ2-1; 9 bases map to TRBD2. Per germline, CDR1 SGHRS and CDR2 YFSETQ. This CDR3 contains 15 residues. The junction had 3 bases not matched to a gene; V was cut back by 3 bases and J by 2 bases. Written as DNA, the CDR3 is TGCGCCAGCAGCTCCGGGACTAGCACCTACAATGAGCAGTTCTTC. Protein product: CASSSGTSTYNEQFF.